Each of the 30 T cell receptor beta chains below was sequenced from the same sample in a study of blood T cell repertoires in COVID-19. Clones were sequenced by immunoSEQ multiplex PCR, and TCRdb holds only the in-frame ones, with some missing. This sample has 250,000 or so clones, with around 82% found just once. The specimen was PBMCs or T cells enriched from blood (not recorded which). Receptors were obtained from a man aged 45 to 65 who had recovered from COVID-19.

V usage is TRBV5-6 and J usage is TRBJ2-7, with D unclear. Trimming cost V 4 bases and J 0 bases, with 2 bases left between them. CDR1 and CDR2 (germline): SGHDT, YYEEEE. The CDR3 spans 11 residues. The CDR3 sequence: CASSHSYEQYF. The CDR3, as DNA: TGTGCCAGCAGCCACTCCTACGAGCAGTACTTC. Variable domain in full (rest from reference TRBV5-6 and TRBJ2-7): DAGVTQSPTHLIKTRGQQVTLRCSPKSGHDTVSWYQQALGQGPQFIFQYYEEEERQRGNFPDRFSGHQFPNYSSELNVNALLLGDSALYLCASSHSYEQYFGPGTRLTVT.

The chain combines TRBV5-1 with TRBJ2-5, with TRBD2 identical over 10 bases. The CDR3 sequence is 16 residues long. Germline V CDR1 and CDR2: SGHRS, YFSETQ. Trimming cost V 4 bases and J 9 bases; bases outside gene matches: 15. The CDR3 loop is CASSPGGQRGGMAQYF. The CDR3 bases are TGCGCCAGCAGCCCTGGAGGGCAGCGGGGGGGAATGGCCCAGTACTTC.

This clone was recorded a few times. CDR3 in DNA: TGTGCCAGCAGCCAAGGACAAACCTATCAGCCCCAGCATTTT. This translates into CASSQGQTYQPQHF. V and J are TRBV3-1 (or the pseudogene TRBV3-2) and TRBJ1-5, with D unresolved. This CDR3 region has 14 residues. CDR1 is LGHDT and CDR2 is YNNKEL in the germline V gene (reference sequence). V was clipped by 1 base and J by 5 bases, with 9 bases between them.

V and J are TRBV7-3 and TRBJ2-5; 9 nucleotides agree with TRBD2. V dropped 3 bases and J dropped 7; count of bases not matched to a gene: 6. The CDR3 spans 14 residues. Germline V gene data show CDR1 as SGHTA and CDR2 as FQGTGA. The CDR3 spells CASSFSGGQGTQYF. The CDR3 region has the DNA TGTGCCAGCAGCTTCAGCGGGGGGCAGGGGACCCAGTACTTC.

The chain links TRBV9 to TRBJ1-5, with a weak D call TRBD1 (5 bases). Between the trimmed V and J ends, which lost 0 bases and 2 bases, there was a span of 9 bases. This CDR3 spans 15 amino acids. Germline V gives CDR1 SGDLS, CDR2 YYNGEE. Here the CDR3 DNA reads TGTGCCAGCAGCGTAGGTGGGGCAGGCAATCAGCCCCAGCATTTT. Encoded protein: CASSVGGAGNQPQHF.

J is TRBJ1-1 and V is TRBV18; D remains ambiguous. Per germline, CDR1 KGHSH and CDR2 LQKENI. Trimming cost V 8 bases and J 6 bases, with 19 bases left between them. The CDR3 consists of 14 residues. The CDR3 DNA reads as TGTGCCAGCGCCGAAACGCGGGCGGGCCCTGAAGCTTTCTTT. It yields the protein CASAETRAGPEAFF. Full variable domain (rest looked up from reference TRBV18 and TRBJ1-1): NAGVMQNPRHLVRRRGQEARLRCSPMKGHSHVYWYRQLPEEGLKFMVYLQKENIIDESGMPKERFSAEFPKEGPSILRIQQVVRGDSAAYFCASAETRAGPEAFFGQGTRLTVV.

J is TRBJ2-7 and V is TRBV7-2; 8 nucleotides line up with TRBD2. CDR1 is SGHTA and CDR2 is FQGNSA in the germline V gene. The junction had 10 bases not matched to a gene; V was cut back by 4 bases and J by 2 bases. The length of the CDR3 is 16 residues. The CDR3 loop is CASSSPPSGHPYEQYF. The CDR3 coding sequence is TGTGCCAGCAGCTCACCACCTAGCGGGCACCCCTACGAGCAGTACTTC.

CDR3 in amino acids: CASSPLGLAGGQHTSNTGELFF. For the CDR3, the DNA is TGTGCCAGCAGCCCTCTTGGACTAGCGGGGGGACAACACACCTCGAACACCGGGGAGCTGTTTTTT. V and J are TRBV4-2 and TRBJ2-2, with 14 bases lining up with TRBD2. The CDR3 covers 22 residues. Germline V gene sequence: CDR1 LGHNA, CDR2 YNFKEQ. The V segment lost 4 bases and the J segment 0 bases; nucleotides outside the gene matches: 16.

The chain carries TRBV29-1 and TRBJ1-1, with 9 bases matching TRBD1. The CDR3 runs 15 residues. With 4 bases clipped from V and 6 bases from J, the junction kept 12 bases outside the gene matches. Germline V gene sequence: CDR1 SQVTM, CDR2 ANQGSEA. Here the CDR3 DNA reads TGCAGCGTTGCCCTAGGGACAGGGTACGTCGCTGAAGCTTTCTTT. This gives the protein CSVALGTGYVAEAFF.

The V call is TRBV5-4, the J call TRBJ2-7; no definite D call. V lost 1 base and J lost 1, with 6 bases in between. Per the germline V gene, CDR1 is SGHNT and CDR2 is YYREEE (reference sequence). The CDR3 has 13 residues. The CDR3 DNA sequence: TGTGCCAGCAGCTTGCGGTTATCCTACGAGCAGTACTTC. It yields the protein CASSLRLSYEQYF.

Only one count was recorded for this clone. V is TRBV27 and J is TRBJ1-1; D may be TRBD1 (5 bases). This CDR3 comprises 14 residues. Per germline, CDR1 MNHEY and CDR2 SMNVEV (reference sequence). V was cut by 0 bases and J by 4 bases, with 9 bases left in between. CDR3 in DNA: TGTGCCAGCAGTTTATCTCAGGGCGGCACTGAAGCTTTCTTT. As protein: CASSLSQGGTEAFF.

The V gene is TRBV18, the J gene TRBJ2-7, with 10 bases identical to TRBD1. J was trimmed by 3 bases and V by 0 bases; bases with no gene match: 8. The CDR3 consists of 17 residues. Germline lookup yields CDR1 KGHSH and CDR2 LQKENI. The CDR3 sequence is CASSPPTGQGIYYEQYF. CDR3 DNA: TGTGCCAGCTCACCACCGACGGGACAGGGGATCTACTACGAGCAGTACTTC. Looking up the rest from reference TRBV18 and TRBJ2-7 gives the full variable domain: NAGVMQNPRHLVRRRGQEARLRCSPMKGHSHVYWYRQLPEEGLKFMVYLQKENIIDESGMPKERFSAEFPKEGPSILRIQQVVRGDSAAYFCASSPPTGQGIYYEQYFGPGTRLTVT.

V gene TRBV5-1 combines with J gene TRBJ1-4; 9 nucleotides agree with TRBD1. Trimming removed 0 bases from V and 2 bases from J; junction bases left unmatched: 2. The V gene's germline CDR1 is SGHRS and CDR2 YFSETQ. This CDR3 has 16 residues. CDR3 nucleotides: TGCGCCAGCAGCTTGGGGGACAGGGCTACTAATGAAAAACTGTTTTTT. Translating it yields CASSLGDRATNEKLFF.

The chain links TRBV6-5 to TRBJ2-5; D remains ambiguous. V was clipped by 2 bases and J by 1 base, with 11 bases between them. The CDR3 extends over 15 amino acids. Germline assignment: CDR1 MNHEY and CDR2 SVGAGI. CDR3 amino acids: CASSYEPGPQETQYF. CDR3 coding DNA: TGTGCCAGCAGTTACGAGCCAGGCCCCCAAGAGACCCAGTACTTC.

The V and J genes are TRBV6-5 and TRBJ2-5, with 9 positions matching TRBD2. V shed 6 bases, J shed 5 bases, and the junction held 10 bases outside the gene matches. This CDR3 contains 15 residues. Germline loops: CDR1 MNHEY, CDR2 SVGAGI. The CDR3 nucleotides read TGTGCCAGCAGCGAGACTAGCGGAAGACTGGAGACCCAGTACTTC. This sequence encodes CASSETSGRLETQYF.

This sequence joins TRBV6-2 or TRBV6-3 and TRBJ2-2; unclear D gene. Per germline, CDR1 MNHEY and CDR2 SVGEGT. V was clipped by 0 bases and J by 7 bases, with 15 bases between them. The CDR3 extends over 16 amino acids. This CDR3 is CASSYSWARSGGELFF. The CDR3 bases are TGTGCCAGCAGTTACTCGTGGGCCCGAAGTGGCGGGGAGCTGTTTTTT.

This chain uses TRBV11-2 with TRBJ2-3; D is ambiguous. Trimming cost V 2 bases and J 10 bases, with 22 bases left between them. Germline assignment: CDR1 SGHAT and CDR2 FQNNGV. CDR3 length: 16 amino acids. The CDR3 bases are TGTGCCAGCAGCTTAAGGTTGTCCAGCGCCTCCCGGGCGCAGTATTTT. It yields the protein CASSLRLSSASRAQYF. The full variable domain, with the rest looked up from reference TRBV11-2 and TRBJ2-3, is EAGVAQSPRYKIIEKRQSVAFWCNPISGHATLYWYQQILGQGPKLLIQFQNNGVVDDSQLPKDRFSAERLKGVDSTLKIQPAKLEDSAVYLCASSLRLSSASRAQYFGPGTRLTVL.

This sequence joins TRBV6-5 and TRBJ1-2; D unresolved. The CDR3 runs to 13 residues. Germline CDR1 MNHEY, CDR2 SVGAGI. V was cut by 2 bases and J by 4 bases, with 8 bases left in between. CDR3 residues: CASSYRRVYGYTF. Written as DNA, the CDR3 is TGTGCCAGCAGTTACCGCCGGGTCTATGGCTACACCTTC.

The genes are TRBV6-5 and TRBJ1-3; no clear D gene. Trimming took off 7 bases at V and 4 bases at J, with 11 bases between the two ends. Germline V CDR1 and CDR2: MNHEY, SVGAGI. This CDR3 has 13 residues. DNA for the CDR3: TGTGCCAGCAATCCGGCGGGCGGAAACACCATATATTTT. This encodes CASNPAGGNTIYF.

The chain recombines TRBV12-3 or TRBV12-4 with TRBJ1-2, with D uncertain. The CDR3 is made up of 13 amino acids. Trimming removed 4 bases from V and 3 bases from J, with 9 bases in between. The CDR3 loop is CASSYPDYYGYTF. The CDR3 DNA reads as TGTGCCAGCAGTTATCCGGACTACTATGGCTACACCTTC.

This chain uses TRBV27 with TRBJ2-1, with TRBD2 matching over 7 bases. The length of the CDR3 is 15 residues. The V gene end was trimmed by 2 bases and the J gene end by 6 bases; junction bases not matched to a gene: 7. From germline, CDR1 is MNHEY and CDR2 SMNVEV (reference sequence). The CDR3 DNA sequence: TGTGCCAGCAGTTTAGTTAAGGGCGGGGGCAATGAGCAGTTCTTC. This translates into CASSLVKGGGNEQFF.

This clone was seen more than once but under ten times. The chain uses TRBV28 and TRBJ1-1, with 7 bases identical to TRBD1. Trimming took 10 bases from V and 0 from J; bases not matched to a gene: 5. CDR3 length: 13 amino acids. Germline V gives CDR1 MDHEN, CDR2 SYDVKM. CDR3 protein: CATHRGMNTEAFF. CDR3 nucleotides: TGTGCCACCCACAGGGGCATGAACACTGAAGCTTTCTTT.

A single count supports this clone. The chain is built from TRBV19 and TRBJ2-4; maybe TRBD1 (5 bases). The CDR3 extends over 14 amino acids. Germline V gene sequence: CDR1 LNHDA, CDR2 SQIVND (reference sequence). Trimming took off 8 bases at V and 0 bases at J, with 11 bases between the two ends. The CDR3 region has the DNA TGTGCCAGTCGGGCAGGGCTAGCCAAAAACATTCAGTACTTC. It codes for CASRAGLAKNIQYF.

This chain joins TRBV6-2 or TRBV6-3 and TRBJ1-5; D gene unclear. V lost 2 bases to trimming and J lost 3 bases, with 11 bases between them. Germline V gene data show CDR1 as MNHEY and CDR2 as SVGEGT. This CDR3 contains 15 residues. CDR3 region: CASSYRAVSNQPQHF. The CDR3 region has the DNA TGTGCCAGCAGTTACCGTGCAGTATCCAATCAGCCCCAGCATTTT.

The V gene is TRBV2, the J gene TRBJ1-6; D is possibly TRBD1 (5 bases). The CDR3 runs to 12 residues. Germline lookup yields CDR1 SNHLY and CDR2 FYNNEI. The ends were cut back, 6 bases at V and 9 bases at J, with 9 bases in the middle. The CDR3 DNA sequence: TGTGCCAGCAGCCAGGGAGGTTCACCCCTCCACTTT. Translating it yields CASSQGGSPLHF. The full variable domain, in which reference TRBV2 and TRBJ1-6 provide the parts outside the CDR3, is EPEVTQTPSHQVTQMGQEVILRCVPISNHLYFYWYRQILGQKVEFLVSFYNNEISEKSEIFDDQFSVERPDGSNFTLKIRSTKLEDSAMYFCASSQGGSPLHFGNGTRLTVT.

The chain joins TRBV6-6 to TRBJ1-6, with TRBD1 matching 9 bases. CDR1 MNHNY and CDR2 SVGAGI come from the germline V gene (reference sequence). V was pared by 4 bases and J by 9 bases, with 7 bases of the junction left unmatched. This CDR3 is built from 15 residues. CDR3 loop: CASSSPGQGSSPLHF. The CDR3 bases are TGTGCCAGCAGTTCACCGGGACAGGGAAGTTCACCCCTCCACTTT.

The chain couples TRBV6-1 to TRBJ2-2; D is unclear. The CDR3 extends over 15 amino acids. CDR1 is MNHNS, CDR2 SASEGT, per germline. The V end lost 1 base, the J end lost 3 bases, and 9 bases lay between the germline ends. CDR3 nucleotide sequence: TGTGCCAGCAGTGAAGGCCGGTTTTACACCGGGGAGCTGTTTTTT. This codes for CASSEGRFYTGELFF.

The chain is built from TRBV5-1 and TRBJ1-3; 9 bases fit TRBD1. Germline V lookup: CDR1 SGHRS, CDR2 YFSETQ. J was trimmed by 1 base and V by 2 bases; bases with no gene match: 4. CDR3 length: 16 amino acids. CDR3 in DNA: TGCGCCAGCAGCTTCTCGACAGGGGGTTCTGGAAACACCATATATTTT. Its translation is CASSFSTGGSGNTIYF.

The chain is built from TRBV6-5 and TRBJ2-3, with 10 nucleotides matching TRBD2. The germline CDR1 and CDR2 sequences are MNHEY and SVGAGI. V lost 8 bases to trimming and J lost 7 bases; unmatched junction nucleotides: 6. CDR3 size: 13 residues. This CDR3 reads CASGLTSGYTQYF. The CDR3 DNA reads as TGTGCCAGCGGCCTGACTAGCGGGTATACGCAGTATTTT.

This clone has more than one count but fewer than ten. The V and J genes are TRBV19 and TRBJ1-2; 7 nucleotides line up with TRBD1. The CDR3 is 16 amino acids. After removal of 5 bases from V and 2 bases from J, the junction contained 11 bases not matched to a gene. Germline-derived CDR1 and CDR2 are LNHDA and SQIVND (reference sequence). For the CDR3, the DNA is TGTGCCAGTAGTCTGCTCGGGACAGATAAAAACTATGGCTACACCTTC. This translates into CASSLLGTDKNYGYTF. Together with reference TRBV19 and TRBJ1-2, the CDR3 gives the full variable domain: DGGITQSPKYLFRKEGQNVTLSCEQNLNHDAMYWYRQDPGQGLRLIYYSQIVNDFQKGDIAEGYSVSREKKESFPLTVTSAQKNPTAFYLCASSLLGTDKNYGYTFGSGTRLTVV.